The 7 T cell receptor beta chains below all came from one sample that was sequenced in a study of Graves' ophthalmopathy and Graves' hyperthyroidism. The TCR beta CDR3 regions underwent amplification from RNA transcripts. RT-PCR in the first round used HTBI primers; a second-round multiplex PCR followed. TCRdb reprocessed the multiplex PCR reads via MiXCR and lists one record per CDR3 protein. This table holds about 480,000 distinct CDR3 sequences, approximately 15% found once. The sample comprised blood. These receptor sequences come from a woman aged 30 to 39 with Graves' ophthalmopathy.

Many counts were recorded for this clonotype. In nucleotides, the CDR3 is TGTGCCACCAGGGAAAGGGGGGGGACTGAAGCTTTCTTT. Its translation is CATRERGGTEAFF. This chain uses TRBV24-1 with TRBJ1-1; maybe TRBD1 (6 bases). Germline V gene lookup returns CDR1 KGHDR and CDR2 SFDVKD. The CDR3 runs 13 residues. Trimming cost V 7 bases and J 5 bases, with 13 bases left between them.

This clonotype was observed many times. The gene calls are TRBV6-1 and TRBJ1-1; the match to TRBD1 covers 9 bases. The junction had 2 bases not matched to a gene; V was cut back by 6 bases and J by 0 bases. The V gene's germline CDR1 is MNHNS and CDR2 SASEGT. This CDR3 region has 14 residues. CDR3 amino acids: CASRDRGMNTEAFF. CDR3 bases: TGTGCCAGCAGGGACAGGGGCATGAACACTGAAGCTTTCTTT.

The chain carries TRBV3-1 and TRBJ1-2, with a weak D call TRBD1 (5 bases). The CDR3 consists of 14 residues. V was cut by 1 base and J by 4 bases, with 10 bases left in between. Germline values: CDR1 LGHDT, CDR2 YNNKEL (reference sequence). The DNA of the CDR3 is TGTGCCAGCAGCCAAGCTCGGGGCGTCTATGGCTACACCTTC. This encodes CASSQARGVYGYTF.

Ten or more counts support this clonotype. This chain connects TRBV7-8 to TRBJ1-5; possibly TRBD1 for D (6 bases). V lost 1 base, J lost 5 bases, and 12 bases lay in between. The CDR3 is 15 residues long. The germline V gene has CDR1 SGHVS and CDR2 FQNEAQ. The CDR3 DNA sequence: TGTGCCAGCAGCTTAGGGGGGGCTTGGGATCAGCCCCAGCATTTT. Amino acids: CASSLGGAWDQPQHF.

This clonotype was observed at least ten times. The chain employs TRBV10-3 and TRBJ2-7, with TRBD1 matching over 8 bases. The CDR3 runs 12 residues. V trimming: 10 bases; J trimming: 5 bases; junction bases outside the gene matches: 7. The V gene's germline CDR1 is ENHRY and CDR2 SYGVKD. The CDR3 DNA reads TGTGCCACCGGACAGGGAAGGGACGAGCAGTACTTC. It yields the protein CATGQGRDEQYF.

This sequence joins TRBV7-9 and TRBJ2-5; possibly TRBD1 for D (5 bases). This CDR3 is 15 amino acids long. CDR1 and CDR2 (germline): SEHNR, FQNEAQ (reference sequence). Trimming pared 1 base from V and 2 bases from J, leaving 11 bases between. DNA for the CDR3: TGTGCCAGCAGCTTAGTCAGGGTGGGGCAAGAGACCCAGTACTTC. It encodes CASSLVRVGQETQYF.

This clonotype came up many times. The chain joins TRBV19 to TRBJ2-2, with 7 bases matching TRBD1. The length of the CDR3 is 15 residues. The junction had 6 bases not matched to a gene; V was cut back by 4 bases and J by 4 bases. Germline loops: CDR1 LNHDA, CDR2 SQIVND (reference sequence). This CDR3 reads CASSTGQVTTGELFF. CDR3 nucleotide sequence: TGTGCCAGTAGTACCGGACAGGTTACCACCGGGGAGCTGTTTTTT.